The clone carrying this TCR beta chain was seen a few times. Its target is unknown. Bulk CD8+ and CD4+ cells came from magnetic negative isolation; CD8+ TEMRA by FACS. These data come from a study of CD8 T cells in Susac syndrome. Study-wide findings and caveats: In total CD8+ repertoires, sixteen Susac-specific public clones were found, and CD8+ TEMRA repertoires had about five.

Random hexamers were used to reverse transcribe 0.5 to 1 ug of RNA. TCR beta CDR3 was amplified by immunoSEQ multiplex PCR. This amplification extended across 54 Vbeta and 13 Jbeta segments. Via MiXCR, TCRdb re-called the immunoSEQ multiplex PCR reads, giving one row per CDR3 protein. The sample shows around 95,000 distinct CDR3 sequences, roughly 96% of them seen only once. This CDR3 spans 12 amino acids. Germline CDR1 reads LGHDT; CDR2 reads YNNKEL (reference sequence). Trimming cost V 4 bases and J 1 base, with 3 bases left between them. The chain combines TRBV3-1 with TRBJ2-3; D not resolved. The source material was CD8+ T cells from PBMCs. The TCR comes from a human donor with Susac syndrome. The CDR3 is CASSPRTDTQYF. The DNA for the CDR3 is TGTGCCAGCAGCCCCCGCACAGATACGCAGTATTTT.